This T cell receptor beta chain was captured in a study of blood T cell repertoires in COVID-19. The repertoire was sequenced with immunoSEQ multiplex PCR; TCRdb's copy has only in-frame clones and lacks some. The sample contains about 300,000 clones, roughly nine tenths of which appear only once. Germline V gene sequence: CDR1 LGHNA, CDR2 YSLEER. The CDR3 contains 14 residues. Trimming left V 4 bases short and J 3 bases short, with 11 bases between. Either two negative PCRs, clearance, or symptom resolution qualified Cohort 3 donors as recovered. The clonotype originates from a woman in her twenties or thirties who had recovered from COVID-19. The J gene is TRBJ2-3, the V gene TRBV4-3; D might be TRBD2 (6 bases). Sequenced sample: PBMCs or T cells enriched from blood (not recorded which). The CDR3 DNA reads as TGCGCCAGCAGCCCCGGGGGAAGTACAGATACGCAGTATTTT. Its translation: CASSPGGSTDTQYF.